This entry lists 17 T cell receptor beta chains sequenced from one sample in a study of glioma-infiltrating T cells after dendritic cell vaccination. Here immunoSEQ multiplex PCR was the method, and the copy in TCRdb shows in-frame clones only, minus some. The sample yields just under 85,000 clones, around nine tenths seen once. The starting material was blood, obtained before dendritic cell vaccination. These receptor sequences come from a human donor with glioblastoma.

This clone was recorded only once. The rearrangement uses TRBV15 and TRBJ1-3; D might be TRBD1 (5 bases). Between the trimmed V and J ends, which lost 2 bases and 1 base, there was a span of 27 bases. The CDR3 consists of 21 residues. Germline values: CDR1 LNHNV, CDR2 YYDKDF (reference sequence). This CDR3 reads CATSRSDGFPLTGQSGNTIYF. DNA for the CDR3: TGTGCCACCAGCAGATCCGATGGGTTCCCCTTAACAGGACAATCTGGAAACACCATATATTTT.

The rearrangement uses TRBV10-2 and TRBJ2-1, with D possibly TRBD2 on 6 matching bases. CDR3 length: 14 amino acids. Germline loops: CDR1 WSHSY, CDR2 SAAADI. Trimming cost V 7 bases and J 0 bases, with 10 bases left between them. The DNA of the CDR3 is TGCGCCAGCAAACAGACTAGCTCCTACAATGAGCAGTTCTTC. Amino acid sequence: CASKQTSSYNEQFF.

The chain joins TRBV2 to TRBJ2-7; D gene ambiguous. Germline CDR1 SNHLY, CDR2 FYNNEI. CDR3 length: 14 amino acids. V lost 3 bases to trimming and J lost 5 bases, with 14 bases between them. Here the CDR3 reads CASSEWYLTHEQYF. CDR3 in DNA: TGTGCCAGCAGTGAGTGGTACCTAACCCACGAGCAGTACTTC.

This clone is a singleton in its sample. The chain has TRBV30 and TRBJ2-3; TRBD2 agrees at 9 bases. The CDR3 is 14 amino acids. The germline CDR1 and CDR2 sequences are GTSNPN and SVGIG (reference sequence). V dropped 0 bases and J dropped 7; count of bases not matched to a gene: 5. The CDR3 is CAWSVGLAGNTQYF. The DNA for the CDR3 is TGTGCCTGGAGTGTAGGGCTAGCGGGGAATACGCAGTATTTT. Supplemented by reference TRBV30 and TRBJ2-3, the full variable domain reads SQTIHQWPATLVQPVGSPLSLECTVEGTSNPNLYWYRQAAGRGLQLLFYSVGIGQISSEVPQNLSASRPQDRQFILSSKKLLLSDSGFYLCAWSVGLAGNTQYFGPGTRLTVL.

This chain joins TRBV19 and TRBJ1-3; possibly TRBD1 for D (5 bases). The germline gives CDR1 LNHDA, CDR2 SQIVND (reference sequence). V shed 2 bases and J shed 3 bases, with 14 bases lying between them. The CDR3 is made up of 16 amino acids. CDR3 DNA: TGTGCCAGTAGTATATTTGTGGGGCAAGGTGGAAACACCATATATTTT. Protein product: CASSIFVGQGGNTIYF.

V is TRBV5-1 and J is TRBJ2-3, with 8 bases fitting TRBD1. After removal of 3 bases from V and 3 bases from J, the junction contained 6 bases not matched to a gene. This CDR3 spans 15 amino acids. Germline V gives CDR1 SGHRS, CDR2 YFSETQ. CDR3 sequence reads: CASSSTRQGTDTQYF. The CDR3 DNA reads TGCGCCAGCAGCTCCACCAGACAGGGGACAGATACGCAGTATTTT. Using reference TRBV5-1 and TRBJ2-3 for the parts outside the CDR3, the full variable domain is KAGVTQTPRYLIKTRGQQVTLSCSPISGHRSVSWYQQTPGQGLQFLFEYFSETQRNKGNFPGRFSGRQFSNSRSEMNVSTLELGDSALYLCASSSTRQGTDTQYFGPGTRLTVL.

This chain joins TRBV7-9 and TRBJ1-1; tentatively, D is TRBD1 (6 bases). The CDR3 loop spans 14 amino acids. From germline, CDR1 is SEHNR and CDR2 FQNEAQ (reference sequence). V was cut by 4 bases and J by 6 bases, with 15 bases left in between. The CDR3 loop reads CASSSGTGSSEAFF. The CDR3 nucleotides read TGTGCCAGCAGCTCCGGAACAGGGAGTTCTGAAGCTTTCTTT.

The genes are TRBV11-2 and TRBJ2-5; maybe TRBD1 (6 bases). Germline CDR1 SGHAT, CDR2 FQNNGV. The CDR3 is made up of 14 amino acids. Trimming stripped 4 bases from V and 3 bases from J, with 12 bases between. CDR3 coding DNA: TGTGCCAGCAGCTCCAGGGCAGGGGAAGAGACCCAGTACTTC. Its translation is CASSSRAGEETQYF.

The rearrangement links TRBV4-2 to TRBJ1-2; the D is unclear. The CDR3 runs to 16 residues. The germline CDR1 and CDR2 sequences are LGHNA and YNFKEQ. Trimming left V 0 bases short and J 4 bases short, with 15 bases between. The CDR3 loop reads CASSQEIGAIRYGYTF. CDR3 DNA sequence: TGTGCCAGCAGCCAAGAAATTGGAGCGATTCGCTATGGCTACACCTTC.

The V gene is TRBV23-1, the J gene TRBJ1-2; 11 bases line up with TRBD1. TRBV23-1 is sorted into the ORF group, with uncertain function. The CDR3 consists of 15 residues. Trimming took 3 bases from V and 4 from J; bases not matched to a gene: 4. CDR3 in DNA: TGCGCCAGCAGTCACCCCGGGACAGGGGGCTATGGCTACACCTTC. This sequence encodes CASSHPGTGGYGYTF.

The gene calls are TRBV6-7 and TRBJ2-3; TRBD2 aligns across 9 bases. TRBV6-7 is flagged as an ORF with uncertain function. The V and J ends lost 2 bases and 5 bases, in that order; junction bases with no gene match: 11. The CDR3 sequence is 17 residues long. Written as DNA, the CDR3 is TGTGCCAGCAGTTACAGTTCTATCCTAGCGGGAAGAGATACGCAGTATTTT. This encodes CASSYSSILAGRDTQYF.

This sequence joins TRBV10-3 and TRBJ2-1, with 9 bases identical to TRBD1. Losses at the gene ends were 3 bases for V and 12 bases for J; bases not matched to a gene: 15. The CDR3 runs 16 residues. Germline values: CDR1 ENHRY, CDR2 SYGVKD. The CDR3: CAISDSTSGQGSRQFF. The CDR3 DNA sequence: TGTGCCATCAGTGACTCTACGTCGGGACAGGGCAGTAGGCAGTTCTTC.

This chain links TRBV2 with TRBJ2-5, with D tentatively TRBD1 (5 bases). Per the germline V gene, CDR1 is SNHLY and CDR2 is FYNNEI. V shed 1 base and J shed 2 bases, with 8 bases lying between them. This CDR3 spans 14 amino acids. This CDR3 reads CASSEGQGQETQYF. The CDR3 DNA is TGTGCCAGCAGTGAAGGTCAGGGACAAGAGACCCAGTACTTC.

V gene TRBV30 combines with J gene TRBJ1-6; D gene uncertain. The germline CDR1 and CDR2 sequences are GTSNPN and SVGIG (reference sequence). The CDR3 has 15 residues. The V end was cut by 0 bases, the J end by 9 bases, with 15 bases between. The CDR3 DNA reads as TGTGCCTGGAGTGTGGCGACCTCTAGATCTTCACCCCTCCACTTT. This codes for CAWSVATSRSSPLHF.

V is TRBV9 and J is TRBJ2-2, with a weak D call TRBD2 (6 bases). V lost 4 bases and J 0 bases, leaving 25 bases between the germline ends. CDR3 length: 20 amino acids. CDR1 and CDR2 from the germline V gene are SGDLS and YYNGEE. As DNA, the CDR3 is TGTGCCAGCAGCCACTCATCCCTTACTAGCTCGAACGCGAACACCGGGGAGCTGTTTTTT. As protein: CASSHSSLTSSNANTGELFF.

V gene TRBV2 combines with J gene TRBJ2-1; D gene unclear. The CDR3 spans 13 residues. Germline V lookup: CDR1 SNHLY, CDR2 FYNNEI. Trimming took 2 bases from V and 6 from J, leaving 8 bases between them. The CDR3 DNA reads as TGTGCCAGCAGTGAACTTGGAGTCAATGAGCAGTTCTTC. This encodes CASSELGVNEQFF.

J is TRBJ1-5 and V is TRBV19; D may be TRBD1 (5 bases). Germline values: CDR1 LNHDA, CDR2 SQIVND (reference sequence). This CDR3 is 15 amino acids long. Trimming shortened V by 3 bases and J by 0 bases, and 9 bases separated the two germline ends. The CDR3 DNA reads as TGTGCCAGTAGTATGGGGCTGGGTAGCAATCAGCCCCAGCATTTT. Protein: CASSMGLGSNQPQHF.